This T cell receptor (beta chain) was found in a study of blood T cell repertoires in COVID-19. Recruitment covered about two dozen US areas and drew participants whose ages spanned about 18 to 89 years. CDR1 MDHEN and CDR2 SYDVKM come from the germline V gene. The CDR3 has 18 amino acids. V lost 3 bases, J lost 6 bases, and 26 bases lay in between. Only in-frame clones appear in the TCRdb table, and some are missing; sequencing was by immunoSEQ multiplex PCR. This sample yields fewer than 500,000 clones, of which roughly 85% are seen a single time; approximately 2% belongs to the top ten. The TCR comes from a young woman with acute COVID-19. The chain couples TRBV28 to TRBJ1-2, with D unclear. The sample comprised PBMCs or T cells enriched from blood (not recorded which). CDR3 DNA sequence: TGTGCCAGCAGTTTGATTGGTGCTAGGATGGTCCAAAGAAATGGCTACACCTTC. It codes for CASSLIGARMVQRNGYTF.